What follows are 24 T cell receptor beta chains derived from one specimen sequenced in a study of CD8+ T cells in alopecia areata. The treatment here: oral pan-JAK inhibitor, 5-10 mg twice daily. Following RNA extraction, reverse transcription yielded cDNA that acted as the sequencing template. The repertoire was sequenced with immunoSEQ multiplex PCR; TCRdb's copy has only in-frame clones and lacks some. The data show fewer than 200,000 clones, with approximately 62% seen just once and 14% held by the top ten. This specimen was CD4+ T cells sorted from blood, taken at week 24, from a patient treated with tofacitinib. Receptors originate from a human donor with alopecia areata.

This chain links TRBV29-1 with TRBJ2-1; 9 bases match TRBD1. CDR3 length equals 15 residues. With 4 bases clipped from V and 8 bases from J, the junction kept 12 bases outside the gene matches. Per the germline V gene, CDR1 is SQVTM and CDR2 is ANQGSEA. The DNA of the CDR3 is TGCAGCGTTGGGACCGGGACAGGGCCTAGGGATGAGCAGTTCTTC. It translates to CSVGTGTGPRDEQFF.

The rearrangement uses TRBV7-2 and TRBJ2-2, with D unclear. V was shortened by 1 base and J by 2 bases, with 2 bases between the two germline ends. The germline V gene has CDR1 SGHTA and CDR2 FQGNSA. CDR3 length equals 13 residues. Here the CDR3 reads CASSLDNTGELFF. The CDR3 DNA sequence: TGTGCCAGCAGCTTAGATAACACCGGGGAGCTGTTTTTT.

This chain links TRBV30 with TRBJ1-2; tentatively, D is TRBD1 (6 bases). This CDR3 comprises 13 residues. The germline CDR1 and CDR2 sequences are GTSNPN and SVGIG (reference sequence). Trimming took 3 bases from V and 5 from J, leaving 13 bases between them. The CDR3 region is CAWRLTGGYGYTF. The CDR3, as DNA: TGTGCCTGGAGGCTGACAGGAGGGTATGGCTACACCTTC.

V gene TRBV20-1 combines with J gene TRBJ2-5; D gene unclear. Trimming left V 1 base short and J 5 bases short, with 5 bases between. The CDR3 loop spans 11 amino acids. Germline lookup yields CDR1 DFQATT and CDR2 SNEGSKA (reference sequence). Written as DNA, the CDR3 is TGCAGTGCTAGAGTGGTCGAGACCCAGTACTTC. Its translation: CSARVVETQYF.

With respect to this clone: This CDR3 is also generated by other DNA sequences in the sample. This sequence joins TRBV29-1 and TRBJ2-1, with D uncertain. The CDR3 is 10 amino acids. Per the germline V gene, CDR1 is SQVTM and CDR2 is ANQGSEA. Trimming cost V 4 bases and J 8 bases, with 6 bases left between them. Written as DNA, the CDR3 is TGCAGCGTTGGAGCGTATGAGCAGTTCTTC. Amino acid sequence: CSVGAYEQFF.

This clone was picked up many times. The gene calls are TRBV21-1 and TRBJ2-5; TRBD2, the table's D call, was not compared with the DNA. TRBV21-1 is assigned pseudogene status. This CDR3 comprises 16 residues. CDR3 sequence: CASSSCSGGAGETQYF. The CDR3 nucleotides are TGTGCCAGCAGCAGTTGTAGCGGGGGGGCCGGAGAGACCCAGTACTTC.

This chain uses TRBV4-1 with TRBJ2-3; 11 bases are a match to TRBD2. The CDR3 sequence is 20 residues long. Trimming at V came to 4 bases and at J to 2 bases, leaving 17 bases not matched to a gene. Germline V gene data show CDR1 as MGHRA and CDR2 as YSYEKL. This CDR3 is CASSLQGGVGLADFTDTQYF. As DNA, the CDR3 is TGCGCCAGCAGCCTTCAAGGAGGAGTGGGACTAGCGGACTTCACAGATACGCAGTATTTT.

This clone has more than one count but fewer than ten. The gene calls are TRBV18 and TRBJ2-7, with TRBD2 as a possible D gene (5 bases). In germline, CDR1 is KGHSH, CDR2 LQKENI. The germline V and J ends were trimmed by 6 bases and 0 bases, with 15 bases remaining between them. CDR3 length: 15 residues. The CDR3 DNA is TGTGCCAGCTCGCCAAATCCCAGCGGCTCCTACGAGCAGTACTTC. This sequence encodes CASSPNPSGSYEQYF.

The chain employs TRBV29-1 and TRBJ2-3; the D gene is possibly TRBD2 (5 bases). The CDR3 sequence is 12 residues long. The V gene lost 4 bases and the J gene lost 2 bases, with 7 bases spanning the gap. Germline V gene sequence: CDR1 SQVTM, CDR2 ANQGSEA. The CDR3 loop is CSVGLFTDTQYF. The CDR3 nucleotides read TGCAGCGTTGGACTATTCACAGATACGCAGTATTTT.

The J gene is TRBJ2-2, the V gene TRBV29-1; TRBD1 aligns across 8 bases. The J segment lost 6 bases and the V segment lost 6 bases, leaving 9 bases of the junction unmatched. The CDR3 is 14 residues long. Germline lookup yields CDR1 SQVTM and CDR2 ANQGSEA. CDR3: CSVPATGVAGELFF. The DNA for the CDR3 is TGCAGCGTCCCGGCGACAGGGGTGGCCGGGGAGCTGTTTTTT.

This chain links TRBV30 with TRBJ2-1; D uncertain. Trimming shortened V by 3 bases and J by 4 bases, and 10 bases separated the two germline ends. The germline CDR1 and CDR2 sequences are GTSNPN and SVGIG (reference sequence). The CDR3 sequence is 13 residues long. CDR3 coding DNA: TGTGCCTGGAGAGGGCTCTTTTACAATGAGCAGTTCTTC. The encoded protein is CAWRGLFYNEQFF.

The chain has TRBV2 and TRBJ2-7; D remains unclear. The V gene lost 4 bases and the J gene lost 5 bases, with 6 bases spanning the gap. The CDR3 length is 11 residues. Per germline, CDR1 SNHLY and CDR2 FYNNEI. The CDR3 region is CASSGLNEQYF. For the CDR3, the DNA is TGTGCCAGCAGTGGGTTGAACGAGCAGTACTTC.

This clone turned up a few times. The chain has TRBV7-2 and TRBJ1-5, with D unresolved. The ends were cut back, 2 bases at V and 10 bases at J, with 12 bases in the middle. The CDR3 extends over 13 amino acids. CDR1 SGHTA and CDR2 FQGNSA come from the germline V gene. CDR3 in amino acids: CASSLNELRPQHF. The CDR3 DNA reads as TGTGCCAGCAGCTTAAACGAGCTTCGACCCCAGCATTTT.

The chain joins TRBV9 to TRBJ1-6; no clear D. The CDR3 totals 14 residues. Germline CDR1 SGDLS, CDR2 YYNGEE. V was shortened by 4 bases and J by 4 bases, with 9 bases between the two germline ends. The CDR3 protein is CASSRGGYNSPLHF. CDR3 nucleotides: TGTGCCAGCAGCCGCGGAGGGTATAATTCACCCCTCCACTTT.

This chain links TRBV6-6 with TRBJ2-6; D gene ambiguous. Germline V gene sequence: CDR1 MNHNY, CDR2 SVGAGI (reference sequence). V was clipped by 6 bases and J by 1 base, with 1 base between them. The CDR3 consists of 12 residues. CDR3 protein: CASRSGANVLTF. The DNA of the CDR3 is TGTGCCAGCAGGTCTGGGGCCAACGTCCTGACTTTC.

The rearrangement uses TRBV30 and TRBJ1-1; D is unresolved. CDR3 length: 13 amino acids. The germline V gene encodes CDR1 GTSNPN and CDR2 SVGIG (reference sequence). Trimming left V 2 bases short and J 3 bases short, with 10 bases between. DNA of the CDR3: TGTGCCTGGAGTACCCACCGGTACACTGAAGCTTTCTTT. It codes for CAWSTHRYTEAFF.

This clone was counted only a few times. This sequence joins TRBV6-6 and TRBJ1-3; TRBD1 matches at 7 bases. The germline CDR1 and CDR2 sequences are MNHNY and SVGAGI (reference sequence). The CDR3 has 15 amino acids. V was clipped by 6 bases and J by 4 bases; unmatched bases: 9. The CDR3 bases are TGTGCCAGCAGCACCCTAGGACAGGACGGAAACACCATATATTTT. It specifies CASSTLGQDGNTIYF.

As DNA, the CDR3 is TGCAGTGCTCTCGACAAGTTTGAAGCTTTCTTT. It codes for CSALDKFEAFF. The chain links TRBV20-1 to TRBJ1-1; D is uncertain. The V gene lost 5 bases and the J gene lost 7 bases, with 11 bases spanning the gap. The CDR3 is made up of 11 amino acids. CDR1 and CDR2 (germline): DFQATT, SNEGSKA (reference sequence).

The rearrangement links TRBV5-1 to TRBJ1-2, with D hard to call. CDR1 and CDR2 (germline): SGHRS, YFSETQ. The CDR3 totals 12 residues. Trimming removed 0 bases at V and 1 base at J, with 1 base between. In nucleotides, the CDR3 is TGCGCCAGCAGCTTGGTTAACTATGGCTACACCTTC. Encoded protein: CASSLVNYGYTF.

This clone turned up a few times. The CDR3 DNA is TGTGCCAGTAGTATACCCAGGCCAACTAATCAGCCCCAGCATTTT. This codes for CASSIPRPTNQPQHF. The gene calls are TRBV19 and TRBJ1-5; D is undetermined. V was cut by 2 bases and J by 4 bases, with 12 bases left in between. CDR1 and CDR2 (germline): LNHDA, SQIVND (reference sequence). This CDR3 region has 15 residues.

This CDR3 is CASSHLREEGNTIYF. The CDR3 DNA sequence: TGCGCCAGCAGTCACCTCCGGGAGGAGGGAAACACCATATATTTT. The chain combines TRBV23-1 with TRBJ1-3; no firm D call. TRBV23-1 has ORF status, its function being uncertain. This CDR3 region has 15 residues. V was pared by 3 bases and J by 4 bases, with 13 bases between.

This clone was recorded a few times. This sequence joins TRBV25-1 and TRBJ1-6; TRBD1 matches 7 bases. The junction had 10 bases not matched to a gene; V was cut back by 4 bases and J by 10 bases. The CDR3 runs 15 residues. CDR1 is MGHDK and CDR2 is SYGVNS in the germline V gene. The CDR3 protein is CASSAYRGRVSPLHF. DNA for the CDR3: TGTGCCAGCAGTGCCTACAGGGGAAGGGTCTCACCCCTCCACTTT.

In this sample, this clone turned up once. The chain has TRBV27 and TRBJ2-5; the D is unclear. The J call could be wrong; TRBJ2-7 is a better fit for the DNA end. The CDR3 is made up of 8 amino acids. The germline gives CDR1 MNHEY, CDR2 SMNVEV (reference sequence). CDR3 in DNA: TGTCGGGCTTACGAGCAGTACTTC. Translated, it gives CRAYEQYF.

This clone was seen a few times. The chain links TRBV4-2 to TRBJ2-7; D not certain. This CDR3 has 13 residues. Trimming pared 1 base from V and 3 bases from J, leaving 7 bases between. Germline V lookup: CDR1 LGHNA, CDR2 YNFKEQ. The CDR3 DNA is TGTGCCAGCAGCCAAGCTCGAAACTACGAGCAGTACTTC. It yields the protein CASSQARNYEQYF.